These 6 T cell receptor beta chains were all obtained from the same sample, sequenced in a study of vaccination effects on CD4 cells after COVID-19. No antigen has been assigned to these receptors. Profiling relied on immunoSEQ multiplex PCR, and the TCRdb table lists in-frame clones only, not all of them. Of 55,000 to 75,000 clones listed, approximately 72% are singletons. Antigen-specific CD4+ T cells were expanded with viral peptide pools in the ViraFEST assay before sequencing. Cultured cells yielded isolated CD4+ T cells after about ten days. Neither prior SARS-CoV-2 infection nor positive nucleocapsid antibodies were present in the vaccine recipients. The sequencing used CD4+ T cells from PBMCs cultured with HCoV-OC43 spike peptides, collected before COVID-19 vaccination. Subset: HCoV-OC43 spike overlapping peptide pool stimulation. The receptors originated from a human donor who received a COVID-19 vaccine.

This clone turned up a few times. The gene calls are TRBV5-1 and TRBJ2-7; D perhaps matches TRBD1 (5 bases). The ends were cut back, 0 bases at V and 3 bases at J, with 7 bases in the middle. There are 13 residues in the CDR3. From germline, CDR1 is SGHRS and CDR2 YFSETQ. Here the CDR3 reads CASSLGGGYEQYV. In nucleotides, the CDR3 is TGCGCCAGCAGCTTGGGGGGCGGCTACGAGCAGTACGTC.

V usage is TRBV5-6 and J usage is TRBJ1-3; 7 bases line up with TRBD1. The CDR3 sequence is 16 residues long. Germline V gene data show CDR1 as SGHDT and CDR2 as YYEEEE. V lost 1 base, J lost 4 bases, and 8 bases stayed unmatched. CDR3 sequence reads: CASSLPLRGSGNTIYF. DNA of the CDR3: TGTGCCAGCAGCTTGCCCCTCAGGGGGAGCGGAAACACCATATATTTT.

The chain recombines TRBV7-9 with TRBJ2-1; D is unclear. V dropped 5 bases and J dropped 0 bases, with 14 bases sitting between them. The CDR3 length is 16 residues. The V gene's germline CDR1 is SEHNR and CDR2 FQNEAQ (reference sequence). The CDR3 sequence is CASSPPPDRSYNEQFF. CDR3 DNA: TGTGCCAGCAGCCCGCCTCCGGACCGCTCCTACAATGAGCAGTTCTTC.

V usage is TRBV5-1 and J usage is TRBJ2-5; D is unresolved. Per germline, CDR1 SGHRS and CDR2 YFSETQ. V lost 0 bases to trimming and J lost 0 bases, with 3 bases between them. The CDR3 loop spans 13 amino acids. CDR3 nucleotide sequence: TGCGCCAGCAGCTTGGCGCACCAAGAGACCCAGTACTTC. The encoded protein is CASSLAHQETQYF.

The V call is TRBV11-2, the J call TRBJ2-7; a possible D gene is TRBD1 (8 bases). The CDR3 loop spans 15 amino acids. V lost 5 bases and J lost 2, with 16 bases in between. Germline V CDR1 and CDR2: SGHAT, FQNNGV. DNA of the CDR3: TGTGCCAGCAGCACCCACAGGGGGACTACCTACGAGCAGTACGTC. This encodes CASSTHRGTTYEQYV.

The chain couples TRBV4-2 to TRBJ1-6; TRBD1 aligns across 10 bases. V dropped 3 bases and J dropped 10; count of bases not matched to a gene: 9. Germline CDR1 LGHNA, CDR2 YNFKEQ. The CDR3 is 16 amino acids. The CDR3: CASSQVLGQGSSPLHF. The CDR3 DNA is TGTGCCAGCAGCCAGGTCCTGGGACAGGGGAGCTCACCCCTCCACTTT.